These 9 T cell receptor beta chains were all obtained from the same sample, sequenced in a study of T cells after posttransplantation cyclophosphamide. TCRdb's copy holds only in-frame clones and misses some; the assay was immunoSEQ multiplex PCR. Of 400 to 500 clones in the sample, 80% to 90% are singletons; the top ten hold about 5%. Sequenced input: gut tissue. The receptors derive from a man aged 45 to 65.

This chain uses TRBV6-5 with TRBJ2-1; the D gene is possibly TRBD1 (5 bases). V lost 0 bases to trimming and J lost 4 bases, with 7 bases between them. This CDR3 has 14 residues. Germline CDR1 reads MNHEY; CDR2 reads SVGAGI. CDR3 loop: CASSYSGLYNEQFF. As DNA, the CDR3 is TGTGCCAGCAGTTACTCGGGGCTTTACAATGAGCAGTTCTTC.

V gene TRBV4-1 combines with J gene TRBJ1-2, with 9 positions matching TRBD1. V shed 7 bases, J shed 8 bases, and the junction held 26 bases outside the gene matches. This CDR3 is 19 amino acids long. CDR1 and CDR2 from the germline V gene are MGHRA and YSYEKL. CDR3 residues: CASTPMGVTGQGASWGYTF. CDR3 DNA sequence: TGCGCCAGCACCCCAATGGGGGTCACGGGACAGGGAGCCTCCTGGGGCTACACCTTC.

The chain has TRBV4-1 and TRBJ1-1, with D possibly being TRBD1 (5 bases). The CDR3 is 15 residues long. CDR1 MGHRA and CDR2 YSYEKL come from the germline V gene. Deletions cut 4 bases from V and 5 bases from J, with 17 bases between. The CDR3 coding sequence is TGCGCCAGCAGCCGCTTCAGCGGGGCGCGAACTGAAGCTTTCTTT. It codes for CASSRFSGARTEAFF.

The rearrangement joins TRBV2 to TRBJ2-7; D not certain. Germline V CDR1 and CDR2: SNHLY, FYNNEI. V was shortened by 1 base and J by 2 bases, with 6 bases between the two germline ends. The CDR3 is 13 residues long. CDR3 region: CASSEGVTYEQYF. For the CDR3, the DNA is TGTGCCAGCAGTGAAGGCGTCACCTACGAGCAGTACTTC.

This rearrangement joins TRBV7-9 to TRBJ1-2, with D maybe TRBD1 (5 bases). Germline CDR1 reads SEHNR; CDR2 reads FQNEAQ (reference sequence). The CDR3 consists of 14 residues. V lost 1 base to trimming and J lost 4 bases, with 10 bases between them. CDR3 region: CASSLVGGFYGYTF. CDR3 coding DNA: TGTGCCAGCAGCTTAGTCGGGGGATTCTATGGCTACACCTTC.

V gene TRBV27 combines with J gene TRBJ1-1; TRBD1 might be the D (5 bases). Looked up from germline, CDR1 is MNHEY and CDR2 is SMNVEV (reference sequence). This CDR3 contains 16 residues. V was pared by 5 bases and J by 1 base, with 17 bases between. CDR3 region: CASSQTFQTANTEAFF. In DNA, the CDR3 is TGTGCCAGCAGTCAAACCTTCCAGACAGCGAACACTGAAGCTTTCTTT.

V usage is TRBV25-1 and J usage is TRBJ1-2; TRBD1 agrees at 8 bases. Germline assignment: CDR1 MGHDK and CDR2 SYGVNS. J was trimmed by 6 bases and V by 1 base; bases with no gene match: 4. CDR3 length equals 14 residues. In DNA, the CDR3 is TGTGCCAGCAGTGAATGGCAGGGGGCGGATGGCTACACCTTC. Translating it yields CASSEWQGADGYTF.

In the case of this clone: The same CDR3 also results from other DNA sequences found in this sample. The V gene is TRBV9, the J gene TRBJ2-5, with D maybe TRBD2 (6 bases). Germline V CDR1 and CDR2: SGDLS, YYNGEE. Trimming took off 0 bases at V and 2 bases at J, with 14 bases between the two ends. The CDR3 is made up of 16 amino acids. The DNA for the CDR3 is TGTGCCAGCAGCGTAGGGGTAGCGGAAAAACAAGAGACCCAGTACTTC. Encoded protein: CASSVGVAEKQETQYF.

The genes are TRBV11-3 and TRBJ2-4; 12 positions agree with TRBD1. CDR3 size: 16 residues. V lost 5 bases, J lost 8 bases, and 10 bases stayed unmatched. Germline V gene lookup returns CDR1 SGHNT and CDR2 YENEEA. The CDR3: CASSPSGTGGRDIQYF. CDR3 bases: TGTGCCAGCAGCCCCTCCGGGACAGGGGGCCGAGACATTCAGTACTTC.